Presented here are 9 T cell receptor beta chains from one specimen sequenced in a study of T-cell memory formation after mild COVID-19. TCRdb re-derived calls from the 5' RACE reads in MiXCR, one entry per CDR3 protein. The sample yields 350,000 to 450,000 distinct CDR3 sequences, 20% to 25% seen once. Sequencing was performed on PBMCs or a T cell subset sorted from them (not recorded which). The receptors were sampled from an adult woman who had mild COVID-19 (a few samples of this study predate the infection). Cell type and time point are not known.

V gene TRBV9 combines with J gene TRBJ2-1; 7 bases line up with TRBD2. After removal of 3 bases from V and 6 bases from J, the junction contained 9 bases not matched to a gene. The length of the CDR3 is 15 residues. Germline V gives CDR1 SGDLS, CDR2 YYNGEE. The CDR3 DNA sequence: TGTGCCAGCAGCGAGACATGGACTAGTCGCAATGAGCAGTTCTTC. This sequence encodes CASSETWTSRNEQFF. The complete variable domain, with remaining parts taken from reference TRBV9 and TRBJ2-1, reads DSGVTQTPKHLITATGQRVTLRCSPRSGDLSVYWYQQSLDQGLQFLIQYYNGEERAKGNILERFSAQQFPDLHSELNLSSLELGDSALYFCASSETWTSRNEQFFGPGTRLTVL.

This clonotype was counted a few times. The V and J genes are TRBV25-1 and TRBJ1-1; a weak D match, TRBD1 (6 bases). CDR3 size: 14 residues. Per the germline V gene, CDR1 is MGHDK and CDR2 is SYGVNS. V shed 6 bases and J shed 1 base, with 12 bases lying between them. The DNA of the CDR3 is TGTGCCAGCAGGTCCCTACAGGGGAACACTGAAGCTTTCTTT. Residues: CASRSLQGNTEAFF.

This clonotype was observed a few times. Germline is not matched at one junction end, which may reflect a read error. V is TRBV9 and J is TRBJ2-7, with no clear D. This CDR3 spans 14 amino acids. Germline CDR1 and CDR2: SGDLS and YYNGEE. Here the CDR3 DNA reads TGTGCCAGCAGCGTAGGGAGAACCTCCTCCGAGCAGTACTTC. It yields the protein CASSVGRTSSEQYF.

J is TRBJ2-2 and V is TRBV20-1, with D possibly matching TRBD2 (6 bases). The germline CDR1 and CDR2 sequences are DFQATT and SNEGSKA (reference sequence). With 4 bases removed from V and 5 bases from J, the gap between germline ends came to 14 bases. The CDR3 length is 14 residues. The CDR3 DNA reads as TGCAGTGCTACACTACTGGGAGGTACCGGGGAGCTGTTTTTT. This encodes CSATLLGGTGELFF.

This clonotype was recorded a few times. The chain joins TRBV11-2 to TRBJ1-2; D might be TRBD1 (6 bases). Germline V gives CDR1 SGHAT, CDR2 FQNNGV. The CDR3 has 13 residues. Here the CDR3 reads CASRGFDYYGYTF. The CDR3 DNA is TGTGCTTCTAGGGGGTTCGACTACTATGGCTACACCTTC.

V and J are TRBV20-1 and TRBJ2-3; 12 bases are a match to TRBD2. J gave up 4 bases and V 6 bases, and 8 bases lay outside the gene matches. The CDR3 has 15 residues. Germline V gene lookup returns CDR1 DFQATT and CDR2 SNEGSKA (reference sequence). The CDR3 loop is CSAPSPSGRADTQYF. The CDR3 DNA follows: TGCAGTGCACCGTCCCCTAGCGGGAGGGCAGATACGCAGTATTTT.

The V and J genes are TRBV19 and TRBJ1-5; D gene ambiguous. Deletions cut 3 bases from V and 0 bases from J, with 12 bases between. This CDR3 spans 16 amino acids. The germline V gene has CDR1 LNHDA and CDR2 SQIVND (reference sequence). This CDR3 reads CASSMGRYLSNQPQHF. In DNA, the CDR3 is TGTGCCAGTAGTATGGGCAGGTATCTTAGCAATCAGCCCCAGCATTTT.

The gene calls are TRBV4-1 and TRBJ2-1, with D unclear. The germline CDR1 and CDR2 sequences are MGHRA and YSYEKL. The ends were cut back, 1 base at V and 12 bases at J, with 10 bases in the middle. The CDR3 sequence is 12 residues long. In DNA, the CDR3 is TGCGCCAGCAGCCAAGGGGCTATGTGGCAGTTCTTC. Protein product: CASSQGAMWQFF.

The chain links TRBV5-1 to TRBJ1-4; 8 nucleotides align to TRBD1. CDR3 length: 16 residues. CDR1 SGHRS and CDR2 YFSETQ come from the germline V gene. The J segment lost 4 bases and the V segment lost 4 bases, leaving 9 bases of the junction unmatched. The CDR3 DNA follows: TGCGCCAGCAGCCTAGAACCAGGGGGCTTTAATGAAAAACTGTTTTTT. Protein: CASSLEPGGFNEKLFF.